The T cell receptor (beta chain) under discussion was sequenced for a study of T cells after yellow fever vaccination. Findings of the study overall: Abundant clonotypes from the bulk population could get into FACS-sorted repertoires as contaminants.

This clonotype was recorded a few times. No antigen is known for it. It was through 5'RACE template switching that TCR cDNA was made, with a universal primer site and UMIs added. TCRdb ran MiXCR on the 5' RACE reads and lists one entry per CDR3 protein. The sample has roughly 250,000 distinct CDR3 sequences; 10% to 15% are singletons. Looked up from germline, CDR1 is MDHEN and CDR2 is SYDVKM. This CDR3 comprises 16 residues. Between the trimmed V and J ends, which lost 4 bases and 10 bases, there was a span of 23 bases. The chain uses TRBV28 and TRBJ2-1, with D possibly being TRBD2 (7 bases). The material sequenced was CD4+ T cells sorted from PBMCs, taken 45 days after the yellow fever booster vaccination. The sequence derives from a man aged 25 to 40 who received the YFV17D yellow fever vaccine. The CDR3 region is CASSSSRGGMLKEQFF. CDR3 bases: TGTGCCAGCAGTTCCTCTAGGGGGGGCATGCTCAAGGAGCAGTTCTTC. The variable domain in full, with the rest retrieved from reference TRBV28 and TRBJ2-1, is DVKVTQSSRYLVKRTGEKVFLECVQDMDHENMFWYRQDPGLGLRLIYFSYDVKMKEKGDIPEGYSVSREKKERFSLILESASTNQTSMYLCASSSSRGGMLKEQFFGPGTRLTVL.